This T cell receptor (beta chain) originates from a study of PD-1 blockade in classical Hodgkin lymphoma. Study-level points and caveats: Exclusion covered patients beginning nivolumab under 1 year post-ASCT.

A remark on this clone: Its specificity is not known.

Trimming stripped 2 bases from V and 3 bases from J, with 14 bases between. This CDR3 region has 15 residues. CDR1 SGHKS and CDR2 YYEKEE come from the germline V gene (reference sequence). This sample's time point: cycle 4 day 1 (C4D1), after 6 weeks of nivolumab. Each patient's relapse followed autologous stem cell transplantation, and brentuximab vedotin exposure varied. The assay was immunoSEQ multiplex PCR, and TCRdb's table has in-frame clones only and misses some. In the table there are 40,000 to 55,000 clones, about 80% of which are singletons. This sequence originates from a human donor with classical Hodgkin lymphoma. The specimen comprised peripheral blood mononuclear cells (PBMCs), sampled before the fourth cycle of nivolumab. This rearrangement joins TRBV5-5 to TRBJ1-2; weak D call: TRBD1 (5 bases). Here the CDR3 DNA reads TGTGCCAGCAGCTTATACCGGAGCAGGGACTATGGCTACACCTTC. This translates into CASSLYRSRDYGYTF.